This T cell receptor (beta chain) was observed in a study of blood T cell repertoires in COVID-19. Across the whole study: Acute and convalescent COVID-19 samples came from the United States, Italy and Spain. Sources were T cells, B-cell-depleted T cells, or PBMCs; the material itself was cDNA or gDNA.

The V gene's germline CDR1 is GTSNPN and CDR2 SVGIG (reference sequence). CDR3 size: 16 residues. V lost 5 bases and J lost 0, with 19 bases in between. Under the authors' procedure: Quantification of nucleated cells was approximated via reference gene primer amplification. Method: immunoSEQ multiplex PCR; TCRdb's copy keeps in-frame clones and lacks some. That table gives V, J and clone size, and the DNA gave D and trimming. The table has fewer than 250,000 clones, roughly 86% seen once. V and J are TRBV30 and TRBJ1-2; D is undetermined. The source material was PBMCs or T cells enriched from blood (not recorded which). This clonotype was obtained from a woman aged 45-65 years who had recovered from COVID-19. CDR3 DNA: TGTGCCTGGGGGCTACAGACCCCTTTGGCTAACTATGGCTACACCTTC. Its translation: CAWGLQTPLANYGYTF.